This TCR beta chain came from a study of human T cells and chemical hapten exposure. Germline CDR1 reads KGHDR; CDR2 reads SFDVKD. V dropped 4 bases and J dropped 10; count of bases not matched to a gene: 5. The CDR3 totals 12 residues. This clonotype came up many times. Time point in this sample: patch test 1, 2 weeks after DPC sensitization. Treatment specified: therapeutic diphenylcyclopropenone sensitization with weekly scalp DPC. Each CDR3 protein gets one entry after TCRdb re-called the RACE reads with MiXCR. The repertoire holds 180,000 or so distinct CDR3 sequences, with approximately 15% as singletons.

This sequence was found in a woman aged 25 to 39 with alopecia areata. Some clones in this sample may be carry-over from other donors' samples. The chain carries TRBV24-1 and TRBJ1-1; 7 bases are a match to TRBD1. The sequencing used whole blood, collected in connection with sensitization to the hapten diphenylcyclopropenone (DPC). The CDR3 region has the DNA TGTGCCACCAGTGAGGGGGACAGACGAGCTTTCTTT. Amino acids: CATSEGDRRAFF.